This T cell receptor beta chain was identified during a study of CD8 T cells in ankylosing spondylitis. This clonotype is a singleton in its sample. In germline, CDR1 is SEHNR, CDR2 FQNEAQ (reference sequence). The CDR3 spans 14 residues. Trimming removed 2 bases from V and 8 bases from J, with 13 bases in between. TCRdb re-analysed the 5' RACE reads in MiXCR, keeping a single row per CDR3 protein. The sample consists of roughly 38,000 distinct CDR3 sequences, 10% of them appearing once. The V and J genes are TRBV7-9 and TRBJ2-1; D not certain. This receptor was identified in a male donor with ankylosing spondylitis or in good health (not recorded which). Sequencing used blood, either unsorted or a sorted T cell fraction (not recorded which). For the CDR3, the DNA is TGTGCCAGCAGCTTAAGTTATTCGCCTCATGAGCAGTTCTTC. Its translation: CASSLSYSPHEQFF.